This T cell receptor beta chain was sequenced during a study of T-cell memory formation after mild COVID-19. Each CDR3 protein gets one entry after TCRdb re-called the 5' RACE reads with MiXCR. The data hold about 500,000 distinct CDR3 sequences, with roughly 20% observed a single time. The sample holds a few counts of this clonotype. The clonotype was recovered from an adult woman who had mild COVID-19 (a few samples of this study predate the infection). Cell type and time point are not known. The sequenced sample consisted of PBMCs or a T cell subset sorted from them (not recorded which).

This CDR3 reads CASSPFSSEHNEQFF. The CDR3 region has the DNA TGCGCCAGCAGCCCCTTTTCTAGCGAGCACAATGAGCAGTTCTTC. The chain links TRBV5-1 to TRBJ2-1; TRBD2 might be the D (6 bases). The V end lost 4 bases, the J end lost 5 bases, and 16 bases lay between the germline ends. The CDR3 is 15 amino acids. The V gene's germline CDR1 is SGHRS and CDR2 YFSETQ.